Shown below are 21 T cell receptor beta chains from a single sample sequenced in a study of blood T cell repertoires in COVID-19 (dated by TCRdb to between 2020 and 2021). The library relied on the immunoSEQ multiplex PCR assay. In its TCRdb copy, this immuneACCESS table keeps in-frame sequences only and misses some clones. Where compared with another copy, unresolved V genes explain less than half of these, and the others have no known cause. For this sample there are roughly 66,000 clones; 91% appear just once. The leading ten clones occupy about 12% of the sample. Sample: peripheral blood. These TCRs come from a human donor with active COVID-19. The donor label of this sample is uncertain.

The rearrangement links TRBV7-2 to TRBJ1-5, with a possible D match to TRBD1 (6 bases). The ends were cut back, 1 base at V and 8 bases at J, with 12 bases in the middle. CDR3 length equals 14 residues. Germline V gene lookup returns CDR1 SGHTA and CDR2 FQGNSA. This chain's CDR3 is CASSLESGDEPQHF. The CDR3 bases are TGTGCCAGCAGCTTAGAGTCAGGGGATGAGCCCCAGCATTTT.

The V and J genes are TRBV7-9 and TRBJ1-4; 8 bases match TRBD1. Germline V CDR1 and CDR2: SEHNR, FQNEAQ (reference sequence). The CDR3 is 13 residues long. V lost 6 bases, J lost 5 bases, and 2 bases stayed unmatched. CDR3 nucleotide sequence: TGTGCCAGCAGGGACAGGGAGAATGAAAAACTGTTTTTT. It is translated as CASRDRENEKLFF.

The chain joins TRBV9 to TRBJ2-1; D gene ambiguous. Germline loops: CDR1 SGDLS, CDR2 YYNGEE. This CDR3 spans 12 amino acids. V was clipped by 0 bases and J by 8 bases, with 6 bases between them. The CDR3 coding sequence is TGTGCCAGCAGCGTAGGTTTCGATGAGCAGTTCTTC. This encodes CASSVGFDEQFF.

This clone was counted a single time. The chain recombines TRBV5-4 with TRBJ1-2; TRBD1 aligns across 7 bases. CDR1 SGHNT and CDR2 YYREEE come from the germline V gene (reference sequence). The CDR3 length is 15 residues. The J segment lost 2 bases and the V segment lost 3 bases, leaving 7 bases of the junction unmatched. The CDR3 DNA reads as TGTGCCAGCAGCTCGCCGGACAGGAGGAACTATGGCTACACCTTC. Translating gives CASSSPDRRNYGYTF.

This clone turned up a few times. The chain employs TRBV7-9 and TRBJ1-5; 9 nucleotides align to TRBD1. The length of the CDR3 is 16 residues. Germline loops: CDR1 SEHNR, CDR2 FQNEAQ (reference sequence). Trimming removed 5 bases from V and 8 bases from J; junction bases left unmatched: 13. The CDR3 DNA reads TGTGCCAGCAGCCTTACGTCGGGACAGGGAGGAGAGCCCCAGCATTTT. Its protein is CASSLTSGQGGEPQHF.

This chain joins TRBV6-5 and TRBJ2-5; 13 bases are shared with TRBD2. CDR1 MNHEY and CDR2 SVGAGI come from the germline V gene. The CDR3 consists of 13 residues. V lost 9 bases, J lost 4 bases, and 2 bases stayed unmatched. This CDR3 is CASRTSGRETQYF. DNA of the CDR3: TGTGCCAGTAGGACTAGCGGGAGAGAGACCCAGTACTTC.

The rearrangement joins TRBV5-1 to TRBJ2-5; 7 positions match TRBD2. The germline CDR1 and CDR2 sequences are SGHRS and YFSETQ. Germline trimming cut 2 bases from V and 5 bases from J; bases unmatched to any gene: 6. The CDR3 spans 14 residues. The CDR3 loop reads CASSFFREAETQYF. The CDR3 DNA reads as TGCGCCAGCAGCTTCTTTCGGGAGGCTGAGACCCAGTACTTC. The variable domain in full, completed from reference TRBV5-1 and TRBJ2-5, reads KAGVTQTPRYLIKTRGQQVTLSCSPISGHRSVSWYQQTPGQGLQFLFEYFSETQRNKGNFPGRFSGRQFSNSRSEMNVSTLELGDSALYLCASSFFREAETQYFGPGTRLLVL.

This clone was observed a few times. The chain employs TRBV18 and TRBJ1-5; possible D gene TRBD1, 6 bases. Germline V gives CDR1 KGHSH, CDR2 LQKENI. V was trimmed by 4 bases and J by 4 bases, leaving 17 bases between them. CDR3 length: 16 amino acids. CDR3 DNA: TGTGCCAGCTCACAGGCAGGGGTCGGATCTAATCAGCCCCAGCATTTT. It encodes CASSQAGVGSNQPQHF.

The genes are TRBV7-9 and TRBJ1-2; no clear D gene. V was shortened by 5 bases and J by 2 bases, with 12 bases between the two germline ends. Germline V gene sequence: CDR1 SEHNR, CDR2 FQNEAQ (reference sequence). The CDR3 covers 14 residues. CDR3 sequence reads: CASSPTGGNYGYTF. CDR3 in DNA: TGTGCCAGCAGCCCGACCGGCGGGAACTATGGCTACACCTTC.

The chain recombines TRBV28 with TRBJ2-7; D is uncertain. The V and J ends lost 3 bases and 3 bases respectively, with 12 bases between them. The CDR3 has 14 amino acids. The germline CDR1 and CDR2 sequences are MDHEN and SYDVKM. CDR3 bases: TGTGCCAGCAGTTTTATACTTACTGGCTACGAGCAGTACTTC. As protein: CASSFILTGYEQYF. The whole variable domain, remainder taken from reference TRBV28 and TRBJ2-7, is DVKVTQSSRYLVKRTGEKVFLECVQDMDHENMFWYRQDPGLGLRLIYFSYDVKMKEKGDIPEGYSVSREKKERFSLILESASTNQTSMYLCASSFILTGYEQYFGPGTRLTVT.

The V call is TRBV4-1, the J call TRBJ2-5, with TRBD1 identical over 9 bases. Looked up from germline, CDR1 is MGHRA and CDR2 is YSYEKL. Losses at the gene ends were 3 bases for V and 0 bases for J; bases not matched to a gene: 5. The CDR3 is 16 amino acids. This chain's CDR3 is CASSHTGGRNQETQYF. The CDR3 DNA sequence: TGCGCCAGCAGCCATACAGGGGGCAGAAACCAAGAGACCCAGTACTTC.

V gene TRBV7-3 combines with J gene TRBJ1-6, with D possibly TRBD1 on 6 matching bases. This CDR3 is 13 amino acids long. Germline V gene data show CDR1 as SGHTA and CDR2 as FQGTGA. V was pared by 6 bases and J by 5 bases, with 8 bases between. The CDR3 loop is CASRGQNNSPLHF. As DNA, the CDR3 is TGTGCCAGCAGGGGACAAAATAATTCACCCCTCCACTTT.

This clone has a handful of counts. V usage is TRBV24-1 and J usage is TRBJ2-7, with 11 bases matching TRBD1. With 3 bases clipped from V and 5 bases from J, the junction kept 2 bases outside the gene matches. The CDR3 has 14 amino acids. Per germline, CDR1 KGHDR and CDR2 SFDVKD. This CDR3 is CATSDPGQGDEQYF. CDR3 in DNA: TGTGCCACCAGTGATCCGGGACAGGGGGACGAGCAGTACTTC.

The rearrangement uses TRBV5-1 and TRBJ1-3, with D hard to call. Germline values: CDR1 SGHRS, CDR2 YFSETQ. Trimming removed 2 bases at V and 1 base at J, with 7 bases between. The CDR3 runs 14 residues. This chain's CDR3 is CASSLSGSGNTIYF. CDR3 bases: TGCGCCAGCAGCTTATCAGGTTCTGGAAACACCATATATTTT.

The rearrangement uses TRBV28 and TRBJ2-6; TRBD1 is a possible D gene (6 bases). The CDR3 has 20 residues. Germline V gene sequence: CDR1 MDHEN, CDR2 SYDVKM. Trimming took 1 base from V and 2 from J, leaving 21 bases between them. This chain's CDR3 is CASSLSPWTVPGTGANVLTF. DNA of the CDR3: TGTGCCAGCAGTTTATCTCCCTGGACAGTCCCAGGGACTGGGGCCAACGTCCTGACTTTC.

CDR3 sequence: CASSLERGGSYEQYF. Written as DNA, the CDR3 is TGCGCCAGCAGCTTAGAGAGGGGGGGGTCCTACGAGCAGTACTTC. The chain carries TRBV4-1 and TRBJ2-7; maybe TRBD2 (7 bases). The V gene's germline CDR1 is MGHRA and CDR2 YSYEKL. The CDR3 has 15 residues. V lost 5 bases, J lost 1 base, and 15 bases lay in between.

The chain has TRBV6-4 and TRBJ2-1, with a weak D call TRBD2 (6 bases). Germline-derived CDR1 and CDR2 are MRHNA and SNTAGT. CDR3 length: 14 amino acids. Trimming removed 5 bases from V and 2 bases from J, with 10 bases in between. Here the CDR3 reads CASSPGDAYNEQFF. The CDR3 DNA follows: TGTGCCAGCAGTCCGGGAGACGCCTACAATGAGCAGTTCTTC.

This clone was picked up a small number of times. V gene TRBV27 combines with J gene TRBJ1-1; D perhaps matches TRBD1 (5 bases). Trimming removed 3 bases from V and 4 bases from J, with 9 bases in between. CDR1 and CDR2 from the germline V gene are MNHEY and SMNVEV (reference sequence). There are 13 residues in the CDR3. This CDR3 is CASSFGQRTEAFF. CDR3 bases: TGTGCCAGCAGTTTCGGACAACGCACTGAAGCTTTCTTT.

The V call is TRBV2, the J call TRBJ1-1; D is ambiguous. CDR3 length: 13 residues. Germline lookup yields CDR1 SNHLY and CDR2 FYNNEI. Trimming shortened V by 8 bases and J by 0 bases, and 10 bases separated the two germline ends. The CDR3 DNA is TGTGCCAGCCGGAATAGCATGAACACTGAAGCTTTCTTT. Its translation is CASRNSMNTEAFF.

V gene TRBV4-3 combines with J gene TRBJ2-1; 9 bases are shared with TRBD1. CDR1 is LGHNA, CDR2 YSLEER, per germline. The CDR3 sequence is 16 residues long. V shed 0 bases and J 7 bases; nucleotides not matched to a gene: 7. The DNA for the CDR3 is TGCGCCAGCAGCCAAGAAGTACAGGGGGCGCTTAATGAGCAGTTCTTC. As protein: CASSQEVQGALNEQFF.

Here the CDR3 reads CASTSGGRGTEAFF. Written as DNA, the CDR3 is TGTGCCAGCACCTCCGGAGGCCGAGGTACTGAAGCTTTCTTT. This chain uses TRBV5-4 with TRBJ1-1; D remains ambiguous. The CDR3 totals 14 residues. The V gene lost 6 bases and the J gene lost 5 bases, with 17 bases spanning the gap. Germline V lookup: CDR1 SGHNT, CDR2 YYREEE (reference sequence).